The 23 T cell receptor beta chains listed next were all sequenced from one sample in a study of CXCR3-negative and CXCR3-positive naive CD8 T cells. TRB cDNA was prepared as libraries by UMI-labeled 5' RACE. Reanalyzing the 5' RACE reads, TCRdb keeps one entry per CDR3 protein, without DNA. In all, the sample yields about 43,000 distinct CDR3 sequences. Sequenced sample: memory CD8+ T cells from blood. Receptors originate from a human donor in good health. Some clones in this sample may be carry-over from other donors' samples.

This chain joins TRBV14 and TRBJ2-1; TCRdb picks TRBD1, but there is no DNA to check that call. Germline CDR1 SGHDN, CDR2 FVKESK. The CDR3 extends over 15 amino acids. CDR3 sequence reads: CASSHVGDTNNEQFF. The full variable domain, with the rest looked up from reference TRBV14 and TRBJ2-1, is EAGVTQFPSHSVIEKGQTVTLRCDPISGHDNLYWYRRVMGKEIKFLLHFVKESKQDESGMPNNRFLAERTGGTYSTLKVQPAELEDSGVYFCASSHVGDTNNEQFFGPGTRLTVL.

The J gene is TRBJ2-1, the V gene TRBV29-1; TCRdb returns TRBD2, unconfirmable since there is no DNA. The germline V gene has CDR1 SQVTM and CDR2 ANQGSEA. This CDR3 contains 14 residues. CDR3 sequence reads: CSVDGWRESNEQFF.

The CDR3 sequence: CASSQVGVLVYNTEAFF. The V gene is TRBV4-1, the J gene TRBJ1-1. Germline values: CDR1 MGHRA, CDR2 YSYEKL. There are 17 residues in the CDR3.

V gene TRBV4-3 combines with J gene TRBJ2-1; TCRdb's D call of TRBD2 is untestable without DNA. The CDR3 contains 13 residues. CDR1 is LGHNA, CDR2 YSLEER, per germline. The CDR3 spells CASSQGRMNEQFF.

This chain links TRBV24-1 with TRBJ2-3; the TRBD1 assignment by TCRdb is unverifiable without DNA. The CDR3 covers 17 residues. The germline CDR1 and CDR2 sequences are KGHDR and SFDVKD. The CDR3 sequence: CATSALDATAHTDTQYF.

This rearrangement joins TRBV11-2 to TRBJ1-6. The CDR3 contains 11 residues. The germline gives CDR1 SGHAT, CDR2 FQNNGV. CDR3 residues: CASSSNRPLHF.

The V call is TRBV28, the J call TRBJ2-7; TCRdb designates TRBD2, a call that cannot be tested without DNA. This CDR3 has 12 amino acids. CDR1 and CDR2 from the germline V gene are MDHEN and SYDVKM. The CDR3 loop reads CASRTVTALVYF.

The V gene is TRBV6-5, the J gene TRBJ2-4; no DNA is available, so the TRBD2 call from TCRdb remains unchecked. The CDR3 loop spans 14 amino acids. Germline V gene lookup returns CDR1 MNHEY and CDR2 SVGAGI. The chain's CDR3 is CASSYSLPSGVQYF.

This rearrangement joins TRBV29-1 to TRBJ1-1. Germline V lookup: CDR1 SQVTM, CDR2 ANQGSEA. The CDR3 spans 13 residues. The CDR3: CSVVGRLNTEAFF.

This chain uses TRBV28 with TRBJ2-5; TCRdb returns TRBD1, unconfirmable since there is no DNA. The CDR3 covers 14 residues. The germline V gene has CDR1 MDHEN and CDR2 SYDVKM. The CDR3 here is CATDRTHRGKTQYF.

V and J are TRBV28 and TRBJ2-1. The CDR3 covers 15 residues. CDR1 is MDHEN and CDR2 is SYDVKM in the germline V gene. The CDR3 sequence is CASSLPGSSYNEQFF.

This sequence joins TRBV6-2 or TRBV6-3 and TRBJ2-1. CDR1 MNHEY and CDR2 SVGEGT come from the germline V gene. The CDR3 is made up of 12 amino acids. This chain's CDR3 is CASSTIYNEQFF.

The chain links TRBV6-5 to TRBJ1-2; the TRBD1 assignment by TCRdb is unverifiable without DNA. Germline CDR1 reads MNHEY; CDR2 reads SVGAGI. This CDR3 has 14 amino acids. The CDR3 protein is CASSSAGVGYGYTF.

The chain couples TRBV6-2 or TRBV6-3 to TRBJ1-2; there is no DNA to check the TCRdb D call of TRBD1. This CDR3 comprises 12 residues. Germline V gene sequence: CDR1 MNHEY, CDR2 SVGEGT. This CDR3 reads CASRRGGLGYTF.

The chain links TRBV5-1 to TRBJ2-7; checking the TCRdb D call of TRBD1 is not possible without DNA. This CDR3 is built from 14 residues. Per the germline V gene, CDR1 is SGHRS and CDR2 is YFSETQ. CDR3 loop: CASSLVGQDYEQYF.

The chain links TRBV15 to TRBJ2-3; the D gene TCRdb calls, TRBD1, cannot be checked with no DNA. The CDR3 is 17 amino acids. CDR1 LNHNV and CDR2 YYDKDF come from the germline V gene (reference sequence). The CDR3 reads CATSRGEGDHPTDTQYF.

CDR3 sequence reads: CASSYLGKSGTGDYNEQFF. This chain uses TRBV6-2 or TRBV6-3 with TRBJ2-1; without DNA, the TCRdb call of TRBD1 cannot be checked. Germline-derived CDR1 and CDR2 are MNHEY and SVGEGT. The CDR3 runs to 19 residues.

The chain combines TRBV15 with TRBJ2-7; TCRdb calls TRBD1, which cannot be checked without DNA. This CDR3 has 14 amino acids. Germline CDR1 LNHNV, CDR2 YYDKDF (reference sequence). The chain's CDR3 is CATSRDTTGGEQYF.

V usage is TRBV29-1 and J usage is TRBJ2-2; there is no DNA to check the TCRdb D call of TRBD1. Germline loops: CDR1 SQVTM, CDR2 ANQGSEA. The CDR3 sequence is 13 residues long. The CDR3 reads CSSGTVNTGELFF.

The chain combines TRBV28 with TRBJ2-6; with no DNA, the TCRdb D assignment of TRBD1 cannot be verified. This CDR3 has 22 amino acids. Looked up from germline, CDR1 is MDHEN and CDR2 is SYDVKM. The CDR3 region is CASSSTSYSDRLPYSGANVLTF.

The chain's CDR3 is CASSWENTGELFF. This chain connects TRBV7-9 to TRBJ2-2. The length of the CDR3 is 13 residues. Germline CDR1 reads SEHNR; CDR2 reads FQNEAQ (reference sequence).

The chain links TRBV7-6 to TRBJ2-2. CDR1 and CDR2 (germline): SGHVS, FNYEAQ. The CDR3 is made up of 14 amino acids. CDR3 loop: CASSLHGNTGELFF.

V usage is TRBV6-4 and J usage is TRBJ2-2; TCRdb lists TRBD1, though no DNA is available to test this call. The CDR3 loop spans 13 amino acids. The germline V gene has CDR1 MRHNA and CDR2 SNTAGT. CDR3 sequence reads: CASSDGATGELFF.